Presented here are 16 T cell receptor beta chains from one specimen sequenced in a study of blood T cell repertoires in COVID-19. Data came from immunoSEQ multiplex PCR; TCRdb stores just in-frame clones and leaves some out. The repertoire holds fewer than 250,000 clones, about 88% seen once, with about 22% in the top ten. The sample taken for sequencing was PBMCs or T cells enriched from blood (not recorded which). Receptor source: a woman in her forties in a cohort exposed to, infected with or recovered from COVID-19 (not recorded which).

The chain is built from TRBV15 and TRBJ1-1; D gene ambiguous. V was pared by 0 bases and J by 1 base, with 12 bases between. CDR3 length: 16 amino acids. Germline lookup yields CDR1 LNHNV and CDR2 YYDKDF (reference sequence). The CDR3 protein is CATSRDRSFANTEAFF. The CDR3 DNA is TGTGCCACCAGCAGAGATAGGAGCTTTGCGAACACTGAAGCTTTCTTT.

The chain links TRBV7-9 to TRBJ1-1; D gene unclear. Germline V gene sequence: CDR1 SEHNR, CDR2 FQNEAQ (reference sequence). The CDR3 runs 14 residues. V was clipped by 5 bases and J by 3 bases, with 13 bases between them. In nucleotides, the CDR3 is TGTGCCAGCAGCCGCGTGAGTCAGGACACTGAAGCTTTCTTT. Translated: CASSRVSQDTEAFF.

The V and J genes are TRBV6-1 and TRBJ2-6; no reliable D call. CDR3 length equals 15 residues. The V and J ends lost 2 bases and 0 bases respectively, with 5 bases between them. In germline, CDR1 is MNHNS, CDR2 SASEGT. The CDR3 coding sequence is TGTGCCAGCAGTGAACGTGTCTCTGGGGCCAACGTCCTGACTTTC. Its protein is CASSERVSGANVLTF.

CDR3 DNA sequence: TGTGCCAGTAGTATGATAGCGGGAGGGCCCGAGCAGTACTTC. Translated, it gives CASSMIAGGPEQYF. This rearrangement joins TRBV19 to TRBJ2-7, with 11 bases fitting TRBD2. The CDR3 sequence is 14 residues long. V shed 3 bases, J shed 6 bases, and the junction held 4 bases outside the gene matches. The V gene's germline CDR1 is LNHDA and CDR2 SQIVND (reference sequence).

This chain joins TRBV27 and TRBJ2-2, with a possible D match to TRBD1 (7 bases). V gave up 0 bases and J gave up 5 bases, with 13 bases separating them. Germline CDR1 MNHEY, CDR2 SMNVEV (reference sequence). This CDR3 has 16 amino acids. CDR3 in amino acids: CASSLSDREVTGELFF. In DNA, the CDR3 is TGTGCCAGCAGTTTATCAGACAGGGAGGTAACCGGGGAGCTGTTTTTT.

Of note for this clone: Sequence at one end of the junction differs from germline and may be a read error. The V call is TRBV5-8, the J call TRBJ2-2; TRBD2 might be the D (6 bases). Germline CDR1 SGHTS, CDR2 YDEGEE. The CDR3 is 17 amino acids. The CDR3 sequence: CASGFGRGKLWAGELFF. In nucleotides, the CDR3 is TGTGCCAGCGGCTTCGGCCGGGGGAAACTATGGGCCGGGGAGCTGTTTTTT.

The chain links TRBV7-9 to TRBJ1-1; 9 nucleotides agree with TRBD1. Trimming removed 2 bases from V and 0 bases from J; junction bases left unmatched: 7. The CDR3 contains 17 residues. Germline lookup yields CDR1 SEHNR and CDR2 FQNEAQ (reference sequence). CDR3 sequence: CASSLLGQGHMNTEAFF. The CDR3 DNA follows: TGTGCCAGCAGCTTATTAGGACAGGGGCACATGAACACTGAAGCTTTCTTT.

This clone came up once. The rearrangement uses TRBV10-3 and TRBJ1-2; D may be TRBD1 (5 bases). Germline-derived CDR1 and CDR2 are ENHRY and SYGVKD. The V gene lost 6 bases and the J gene lost 2 bases, with 16 bases spanning the gap. The CDR3 is made up of 15 amino acids. The CDR3 DNA is TGTGCCATCAGAGAAGGGGACTGGGGAAACTATGGCTACACCTTC. The encoded protein is CAIREGDWGNYGYTF.

The gene calls are TRBV13 and TRBJ1-1; 7 nucleotides agree with TRBD1. J was trimmed by 7 bases and V by 3 bases; bases with no gene match: 8. This CDR3 has 14 amino acids. Germline V gene lookup returns CDR1 PRHDT and CDR2 FYEKMQ (reference sequence). CDR3 bases: TGTGCCAGCAGCTTGGGCCAGGGGGGTAGTGAAGCTTTCTTT. It encodes CASSLGQGGSEAFF.

The J gene is TRBJ1-2, the V gene TRBV4-1; D is ambiguous. CDR3 length equals 12 residues. The germline V and J ends were trimmed by 0 bases and 8 bases, with 7 bases remaining between them. The germline gives CDR1 MGHRA, CDR2 YSYEKL. CDR3 residues: CASSQDEVGYTF. The CDR3 DNA reads as TGCGCCAGCAGCCAAGATGAGGTGGGCTACACCTTC.

For the CDR3, the DNA is TGTGCCAGCAGCCAATCAGGGTTGAGCACTGAAGCTTTCTTT. It yields the protein CASSQSGLSTEAFF. The chain employs TRBV4-2 and TRBJ1-1, with a tentative D call TRBD1 (5 bases). This CDR3 has 14 amino acids. CDR1 is LGHNA and CDR2 is YNFKEQ in the germline V gene. V lost 2 bases, J lost 4 bases, and 11 bases lay in between.

V gene TRBV11-2 combines with J gene TRBJ2-5; TRBD2 might be the D (7 bases). Deletions cut 6 bases from V and 3 bases from J, with 14 bases between. Germline V CDR1 and CDR2: SGHAT, FQNNGV. This CDR3 region has 14 residues. The CDR3 sequence: CASRLLGGEETQYF. The CDR3, as DNA: TGTGCCAGCAGATTATTAGGGGGGGAAGAGACCCAGTACTTC.

The chain uses TRBV3-1 (or the pseudogene TRBV3-2) and TRBJ2-7; the match to TRBD2 covers 8 bases. The J segment lost 3 bases and the V segment lost 4 bases, leaving 2 bases of the junction unmatched. This CDR3 contains 13 residues. CDR1 and CDR2 (germline): LGHDT, YNNKEL (reference sequence). The DNA of the CDR3 is TGTGCCAGCAGCCCCAGCGGGAGCTACGAGCAGTACTTC. Protein product: CASSPSGSYEQYF.

This chain links TRBV27 with TRBJ1-4; no clear D gene. Germline V gives CDR1 MNHEY, CDR2 SMNVEV (reference sequence). V lost 3 bases and J lost 3, with 11 bases in between. This CDR3 region has 15 residues. The CDR3 DNA sequence: TGTGCCAGCAGTTTTTACGGTGGTTCTAATGAAAAACTGTTTTTT. The encoded protein is CASSFYGGSNEKLFF.

This chain uses TRBV3-1 (or the pseudogene TRBV3-2) with TRBJ1-6; no firm D call. The CDR3 is made up of 14 amino acids. Trimming shortened V by 4 bases and J by 9 bases, and 13 bases separated the two germline ends. Germline V gene lookup returns CDR1 LGHDT and CDR2 YNNKEL (reference sequence). The CDR3 nucleotides read TGTGCCAGCAGCCTGTCCCCGCCAGGTTCACCCCTCCACTTT. Protein product: CASSLSPPGSPLHF.

The V call is TRBV15, the J call TRBJ1-2; TRBD1 aligns across 7 bases. The germline V gene has CDR1 LNHNV and CDR2 YYDKDF (reference sequence). The CDR3 runs 17 residues. J lost 4 bases, V lost 0 bases, and 11 bases had no gene match. The CDR3 reads CATSRDRGGTALYGYTF. As DNA, the CDR3 is TGTGCCACCAGCAGAGACCGAGGAGGGACAGCTCTCTATGGCTACACCTTC.